These 20 T cell receptor beta chains share one sample of origin, sequenced in a study of T-cell reconstitution after alpha-beta-depleted transplantation in children. As it was prepared, the TCRbeta library received unique molecular identifiers. Via MiXCR, TCRdb re-called the PCR reads, giving one row per CDR3 protein. The table has some 830,000 distinct CDR3 sequences, less than 20% seen once. Material: PBMCs, mostly from graft donor cells, obtained 360 days after TCRalphabeta/CD19-depleted stem cell transplant. The receptors here all came from a male patient between 10 and 17 years old who had a stem cell transplant for acute lymphoblastic leukemia, so the T cells may come from the graft donor.

This chain links TRBV12-3 or TRBV12-4 with TRBJ1-2; D remains unclear. This CDR3 contains 15 residues. Between the trimmed V and J ends, which lost 6 bases and 4 bases, there was a span of 18 bases. The CDR3 coding sequence is TGTGCCAGCAGCCCGGAATACGACGGATTCTATGGCTACACCTTC. This gives the protein CASSPEYDGFYGYTF.

The chain couples TRBV5-1 to TRBJ2-3; 11 bases map to TRBD1. With 7 bases clipped from V and 6 bases from J, the junction kept 4 bases outside the gene matches. CDR1 and CDR2 (germline): SGHRS, YFSETQ. This CDR3 comprises 13 residues. CDR3 nucleotide sequence: TGCGCCAGCTACCGGGACAGGGGGGATACGCAGTATTTT. Amino acid sequence: CASYRDRGDTQYF.

This clonotype was seen a handful of times. V is TRBV21-1 and J is TRBJ1-4; the DNA was not compared with TRBD1, the D call given in the table. TRBV21-1 is designated a pseudogene. The CDR3 runs to 15 residues. CDR3 region: CASSSSTGSNEKLFF. The CDR3 DNA reads as TGTGCCAGCAGCAGCTCGACAGGGTCTAATGAAAAACTGTTTTTT.

The V and J genes are TRBV9 and TRBJ2-4, with 9 bases that match TRBD2. The CDR3 length is 18 residues. Germline V gene lookup returns CDR1 SGDLS and CDR2 YYNGEE. J was trimmed by 4 bases and V by 2 bases; bases with no gene match: 13. The CDR3: CASSVGLAKNGLKNIQYF. In nucleotides, the CDR3 is TGTGCCAGCAGCGTGGGACTAGCAAAGAACGGGCTAAAAAACATTCAGTACTTC. The full variable domain, rest sourced from reference TRBV9 and TRBJ2-4, is DSGVTQTPKHLITATGQRVTLRCSPRSGDLSVYWYQQSLDQGLQFLIQYYNGEERAKGNILERFSAQQFPDLHSELNLSSLELGDSALYFCASSVGLAKNGLKNIQYFGAGTRLSVL.

This clonotype was observed a few times. The chain employs TRBV20-1 and TRBJ2-1, with D maybe TRBD2 (6 bases). The CDR3 is made up of 16 amino acids. The germline V gene has CDR1 DFQATT and CDR2 SNEGSKA (reference sequence). V shed 0 bases and J shed 1 base, with 13 bases lying between them. CDR3 nucleotides: TGCAGTGCTAGAGAAGCGGGCTCGCCTTCCTACAATGAGCAGTTCTTC. Translation gives CSAREAGSPSYNEQFF.

The chain recombines TRBV18 with TRBJ2-1; unclear D gene. Per germline, CDR1 KGHSH and CDR2 LQKENI. The V and J ends lost 1 base and 4 bases respectively, with 14 bases between them. CDR3 size: 16 residues. CDR3 nucleotide sequence: TGTGCCAGCTCACCACTGGGCCAGTTAGGTTACAATGAGCAGTTCTTC. The encoded protein is CASSPLGQLGYNEQFF.

The chain uses TRBV5-1 and TRBJ2-4; no firm D call. Trimming stripped 4 bases from V and 7 bases from J, with 15 bases between. The CDR3 is made up of 14 amino acids. From germline, CDR1 is SGHRS and CDR2 YFSETQ. The CDR3 DNA sequence: TGCGCCAGCAGCCCTTTGGTGGACGGGAACATTCAGTACTTC. This translates into CASSPLVDGNIQYF.

Many counts were recorded for this clonotype. The CDR3 loop is CATSGPGAAYEQYF. In DNA, the CDR3 is TGTGCCACCAGCGGACCGGGGGCCGCCTACGAGCAGTACTTC. The chain combines TRBV15 with TRBJ2-7; either TRBD1 or TRBD2 may fit D (6 bases each). Trimming took off 5 bases at V and 2 bases at J, with 13 bases between the two ends. The germline gives CDR1 LNHNV, CDR2 YYDKDF (reference sequence). This CDR3 spans 14 amino acids.

CDR3 sequence (DNA): TGCGCCAGCAGCTTGGGCCGTGCGCGGATGAACACTGAAGCTTTCTTT. This translates into CASSLGRARMNTEAFF. The rearrangement uses TRBV5-1 and TRBJ1-1; D is unresolved. The CDR3 totals 16 residues. Germline lookup yields CDR1 SGHRS and CDR2 YFSETQ. The ends were cut back, 0 bases at V and 0 bases at J, with 12 bases in the middle. Combining the CDR3 with reference TRBV5-1 and TRBJ1-1 gives the whole variable domain KAGVTQTPRYLIKTRGQQVTLSCSPISGHRSVSWYQQTPGQGLQFLFEYFSETQRNKGNFPGRFSGRQFSNSRSEMNVSTLELGDSALYLCASSLGRARMNTEAFFGQGTRLTVV.

This clonotype has a count of ten or more. The CDR3 region is CASSLVSSGELFF. As DNA, the CDR3 is TGCGCCAGCAGCCTCGTATCGAGTGGGGAGCTGTTTTTT. The V call is TRBV4-1, the J call TRBJ2-2; D is undetermined. This CDR3 comprises 13 residues. V dropped 4 bases and J dropped 8 bases, with 11 bases sitting between them. Per the germline V gene, CDR1 is MGHRA and CDR2 is YSYEKL.

This clonotype occurred a few times. In DNA, the CDR3 is TGTGCCAGCAGTAGAGACAGGCGCACCACCTACGAGCAGTACTTC. Its translation is CASSRDRRTTYEQYF. This chain connects TRBV27 to TRBJ2-7; D may be TRBD1 (6 bases). CDR3 length equals 15 residues. Germline V gene sequence: CDR1 MNHEY, CDR2 SMNVEV (reference sequence). Trimming removed 5 bases from V and 2 bases from J, with 16 bases in between.

The rearrangement links TRBV7-8 to TRBJ2-3, with D possibly TRBD1 on 5 matching bases. Germline CDR1 reads SGHVS; CDR2 reads FQNEAQ. This CDR3 has 17 amino acids. Trimming shortened V by 1 base and J by 4 bases, and 18 bases separated the two germline ends. The CDR3 here is CASSLGPGRVIADTQYF. In DNA form, the CDR3 reads TGTGCCAGCAGCTTAGGCCCCGGCAGGGTTATTGCAGATACGCAGTATTTT.

A few counts support this clonotype. This chain uses TRBV5-1 with TRBJ2-5; no reliable D call. This CDR3 is 15 amino acids long. Germline V gene data show CDR1 as SGHRS and CDR2 as YFSETQ. With 1 base removed from V and 3 bases from J, the gap between germline ends came to 13 bases. For the CDR3, the DNA is TGCGCCAGCAGCTTGTGGTCGGCCCCTAAAGAGACCCAGTACTTC. This translates into CASSLWSAPKETQYF.

This sequence joins TRBV11-2 and TRBJ2-6; unclear D gene. Trimming pared 6 bases from V and 3 bases from J, leaving 9 bases between. The CDR3 is made up of 14 amino acids. Germline CDR1 is SGHAT and CDR2 is FQNNGV. CDR3 residues: CASRHLGGANVLTF. In DNA form, the CDR3 reads TGTGCCAGCAGACACCTCGGTGGGGCCAACGTCCTGACTTTC.

Many counts were recorded for this clonotype. J is TRBJ2-2 and V is TRBV12-3 or TRBV12-4; 8 bases match TRBD2. This CDR3 spans 16 amino acids. V was clipped by 3 bases and J by 1 base; unmatched bases: 4. The CDR3 nucleotides are TGTGCCAGCAGTTTGTACCTAGCGGGGAACACCGGGGAGCTGTTTTTT. Translated: CASSLYLAGNTGELFF.

The count of this clonotype is one. A much bigger clone sits one base away, suggesting this may be a read error. The rearrangement uses TRBV5-6 and TRBJ1-1; the D gene is possibly TRBD1 (6 bases). This CDR3 contains 12 residues. Germline loops: CDR1 SGHDT, CDR2 YYEEEE. The CDR3 reads CSSRGREDEAFF. CDR3 coding DNA: TGTTCCAGCAGGGGCCGGGAGGATGAAGCTTTCTTT.

The rearrangement links TRBV5-1 to TRBJ2-7; 11 nucleotides agree with TRBD2. This CDR3 spans 20 amino acids. CDR1 and CDR2 from the germline V gene are SGHRS and YFSETQ. The J segment lost 3 bases and the V segment lost 0 bases, leaving 17 bases of the junction unmatched. For the CDR3, the DNA is TGCGCCAGCAGCTTGGGTTCCACTAGCGGGAGTGGATGGGGATACTACGAGCAGTACTTC. Its translation: CASSLGSTSGSGWGYYEQYF.

This clonotype was counted many times. V and J are TRBV20-1 and TRBJ2-1; TRBD1 is a possible D gene (5 bases). CDR3 length: 13 amino acids. CDR1 is DFQATT and CDR2 is SNEGSKA in the germline V gene (reference sequence). Trimming left V 2 bases short and J 7 bases short, with 12 bases between. CDR3 DNA: TGCAGTGCTAGACATAATCAGGGAAATGAGCAGTTCTTC. It codes for CSARHNQGNEQFF.

The table lists this clonotype with many counts. This chain connects TRBV15 to TRBJ2-7; no clear D gene. The germline CDR1 and CDR2 sequences are LNHNV and YYDKDF (reference sequence). Trimming stripped 3 bases from V and 4 bases from J, with 16 bases between. The CDR3 length is 15 residues. The CDR3 nucleotides read TGTGCCACCAGCAGGGAGTCAGGACCTCAGTACGAGCAGTACTTC. This sequence encodes CATSRESGPQYEQYF.

This clonotype was observed at least ten times. The CDR3 reads CASRTSGRTYNEQFF. CDR3 bases: TGCGCCAGCAGGACTAGCGGGAGAACCTACAATGAGCAGTTCTTC. The chain carries TRBV5-1 and TRBJ2-1; 12 nucleotides align to TRBD2. Germline CDR1 is SGHRS and CDR2 is YFSETQ. This CDR3 comprises 15 residues. Losses at the gene ends were 5 bases for V and 2 bases for J; bases not matched to a gene: 2.